This T cell receptor (beta chain) emerged from a study of blood T cell repertoires in COVID-19. At the level of the study: Italy, Spain and the United States were the sources of the convalescent and acute COVID-19 samples. The cDNA or gDNA used as material had been derived from T cells, B-cell-depleted T cells, or PBMCs.

Original methodology: Counts of nucleated cells, estimated from reference gene primer amplification, were obtained. Produced via immunoSEQ multiplex PCR; TCRdb's table is partial and in-frame only. The DNA was the basis for D and trimming; V, J and clone size are from that table. There are 75,000 to 80,000 clones in the sample; approximately 85% occur only once, and around 40% lies in the top ten. The receptor's source is a human donor in a cohort sampled during active COVID-19. Sequenced: peripheral blood.

CDR3 sequence: CASSIYGTETQYF. CDR3 nucleotide sequence: TGTGCCAGCAGTATTTACGGTACCGAGACCCAGTACTTC. The rearrangement uses TRBV7-2 and TRBJ2-5; no definite D call. V dropped 6 bases and J dropped 5 bases, with 13 bases sitting between them. From germline, CDR1 is SGHTA and CDR2 FQGNSA. This CDR3 is 13 amino acids long.